This T cell receptor (beta chain) was found in a study of CD8 T cells in Susac syndrome. The CDR3 length is 16 residues. The germline CDR1 and CDR2 sequences are SNHLY and FYNNEI. V shed 8 bases and J 4 bases; nucleotides not matched to a gene: 12. Sequencing of TCR beta was carried out in blood CD8+ and CD4+ T cells. The healthy controls were matched to patients by age and sex. The RNA, roughly 0.5 to 1 ug, was put through reverse transcription using random hexamers. TCR beta CDR3 was amplified by immunoSEQ multiplex PCR. This amplification extended across 54 Vbeta and 13 Jbeta segments. TCRdb re-derived calls from the immunoSEQ multiplex PCR reads in MiXCR, one entry per CDR3 protein. The sample contains approximately 150,000 distinct CDR3 sequences, about 90% of which appear only once.

The TCR was taken from a human donor in good health. The sequencing input was CD4+ T cells from PBMCs. This chain uses TRBV2 with TRBJ2-3, with 10 bases aligning to TRBD2. The DNA for the CDR3 is TGTGCCAGCCTAGAACTGGTACTAGCGGGACCAGATACGCAGTATTTT. It translates to CASLELVLAGPDTQYF.